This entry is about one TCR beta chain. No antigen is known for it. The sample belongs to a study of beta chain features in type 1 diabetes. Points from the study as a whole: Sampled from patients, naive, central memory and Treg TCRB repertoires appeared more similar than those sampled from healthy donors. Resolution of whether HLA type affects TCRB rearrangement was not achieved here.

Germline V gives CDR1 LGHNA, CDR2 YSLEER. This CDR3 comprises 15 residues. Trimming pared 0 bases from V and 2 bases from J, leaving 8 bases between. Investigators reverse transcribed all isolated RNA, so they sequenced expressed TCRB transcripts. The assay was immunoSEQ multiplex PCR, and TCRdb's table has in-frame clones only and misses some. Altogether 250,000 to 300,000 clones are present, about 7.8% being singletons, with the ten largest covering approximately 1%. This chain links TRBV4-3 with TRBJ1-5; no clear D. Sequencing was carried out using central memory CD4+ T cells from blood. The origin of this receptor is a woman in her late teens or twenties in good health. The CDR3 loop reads CASSQDGQGNQPQHF. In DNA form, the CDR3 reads TGCGCCAGCAGCCAAGATGGGCAGGGCAATCAGCCCCAGCATTTT.